The source of this T cell receptor (beta chain) is a study of cytomegalovirus exposure and HLA in healthy donors. Here immunoSEQ multiplex PCR was the method, and the copy in TCRdb shows in-frame clones only, minus some. The sample lists 200,000 to 250,000 clones; roughly 88% were seen once. The V gene's germline CDR1 is LNHNV and CDR2 YYDKDF (reference sequence). The CDR3 consists of 14 residues. V shed 5 bases, J shed 5 bases, and the junction held 8 bases outside the gene matches. The clonotype originates from a young woman in good health and CMV-seropositive. V and J are TRBV15 and TRBJ2-7; TRBD2 matches 8 bases. The sequenced material came from PBMCs. CDR3 in DNA: TGTGCCACCAGCGAATTTACCGGGAGGGACGAGCAGTACTTC. This codes for CATSEFTGRDEQYF.